The clone carrying this TCR beta chain was seen a handful of times. Libraries were prepared by immunoSEQ multiplex PCR; TCRdb keeps only in-frame clonotypes and omits some of them. The sample holds about 70,000 clones, around nine tenths seen once. The sample is drawn from a study of blood T cell repertoires in COVID-19. This CDR3 spans 15 amino acids. Between the trimmed V and J ends, which lost 0 bases and 9 bases, there was a span of 18 bases. The germline CDR1 and CDR2 sequences are LGHDT and YNNKEL (reference sequence). Sequenced input: peripheral blood. The receptor's source is a human donor in a cohort sampled during active COVID-19. The chain joins TRBV3-1 (or the pseudogene TRBV3-2) to TRBJ2-7; D is undetermined. CDR3 nucleotides: TGTGCCAGCAGCCAAGATACCCACTCCCGCAGAGGGCAGTACTTC. Its translation: CASSQDTHSRRGQYF.